This T cell receptor beta chain was sequenced during a study of metastatic and nonmetastatic thyroid tumors. Study summary: Patients with malignant and benign thyroid disease provided blood and tumor or nodule tissue, whose repertoires were compared.

Not a single patient had been given any form of treatment at any point before undergoing thyroid surgery. Overall study findings and caveats: As reported, TCR beta diversity in blood and tumor was significantly higher in malignant thyroid tumors than in benign nodules.

Trimming cost V 0 bases and J 8 bases, with 18 bases left between them. Germline V gene data show CDR1 as SGHNT and CDR2 as YYREEE (reference sequence). This CDR3 has 16 residues. As handled by the study authors: For papillary thyroid cancer, a distant-metastasis classifier was constructed from CDR3 differences observed across clinicopathological groups. TCRdb re-analyzed the PCR reads through MiXCR. TCRdb's processing, not the authors', yielded these V and J calls. The sample lists about 50,000 clones; 20% to 25% were seen once. This clone appeared many times. What it recognizes is unknown. The rearrangement uses TRBV5-4 and TRBJ2-1; D is possibly TRBD2 (5 bases). The clonotype was recovered from a female donor with papillary thyroid cancer or a benign thyroid nodule (not recorded which). Some clones in this sample may be carry-over from other donors' samples. Sequencing was carried out using blood. The CDR3 reads CASSLGVPREVDEQFF. CDR3 nucleotide sequence: TGTGCCAGCAGCTTGGGAGTTCCCCGGGAAGTCGATGAGCAGTTCTTC.